The 18 T cell receptor beta chains in this list originate from one sample, sequenced in a study of cytotoxic CD8 clonotypes in ibrutinib-treated CLL. Profiling relied on immunoSEQ multiplex PCR, and the TCRdb table lists in-frame clones only, not all of them. The repertoire holds approximately 13,000 clones, with under 70% as singletons. Sequencing was performed on PBMCs, taken before ibrutinib treatment. The receptors originated from a human donor with chronic lymphocytic leukemia.

J is TRBJ2-7 and V is TRBV28; 11 bases fit TRBD2. Losses at the gene ends were 6 bases for V and 6 bases for J; bases not matched to a gene: 10. The V gene's germline CDR1 is MDHEN and CDR2 SYDVKM. This CDR3 has 15 residues. CDR3 sequence: CASRPPTSGVGEQYF. CDR3 coding DNA: TGTGCCAGCAGACCCCCGACTAGCGGGGTTGGCGAGCAGTACTTC.

The chain recombines TRBV7-8 with TRBJ2-7; 12 positions match TRBD1. With V trimmed by 5 bases and J by 4 bases, 3 bases remained unmatched. Germline values: CDR1 SGHVS, CDR2 FQNEAQ. The CDR3 contains 14 residues. CDR3 residues: CASSMGQGAYEQYF. The DNA of the CDR3 is TGTGCCAGCAGCATGGGACAGGGGGCGTACGAGCAGTACTTC.

The genes are TRBV5-4 and TRBJ2-5; TRBD1 matches 9 bases. V lost 4 bases to trimming and J lost 3 bases; unmatched junction nucleotides: 10. Per germline, CDR1 SGHNT and CDR2 YYREEE (reference sequence). The CDR3 totals 16 residues. CDR3 loop: CASSQPLGQGKETQYF. CDR3 DNA sequence: TGTGCCAGCAGCCAACCACTCGGACAGGGGAAAGAGACCCAGTACTTC.

Regarding this clone: Other nucleotide sequences from this sample produce the same CDR3. The gene calls are TRBV27 and TRBJ2-3; D is undetermined. V dropped 6 bases and J dropped 6 bases, with 10 bases sitting between them. CDR1 and CDR2 from the germline V gene are MNHEY and SMNVEV (reference sequence). The CDR3 loop spans 12 amino acids. CDR3 loop: CASRGAADTQYF. CDR3 in DNA: TGTGCCAGCAGAGGTGCGGCGGATACGCAGTATTTT.

The chain employs TRBV7-2 and TRBJ1-5; D gene unclear. Germline V gives CDR1 SGHTA, CDR2 FQGNSA. CDR3 length equals 16 residues. V was clipped by 1 base and J by 3 bases, with 13 bases between them. CDR3 in amino acids: CASSLGAVGDNQPQHF. The CDR3 DNA is TGTGCCAGCAGCTTAGGGGCAGTCGGGGACAATCAGCCCCAGCATTTT. Based on the CDR3 plus reference TRBV7-2 and TRBJ1-5, the full variable domain is GAGVSQSPSNKVTEKGKDVELRCDPISGHTALYWYRQSLGQGLEFLIYFQGNSAPDKSGLPSDRFSAERTGGSVSTLTIQRTQQEDSAVYLCASSLGAVGDNQPQHFGDGTRLSIL.

This sequence joins TRBV28 and TRBJ2-5, with 7 bases identical to TRBD1. The CDR3 contains 15 residues. Germline loops: CDR1 MDHEN, CDR2 SYDVKM. V was clipped by 5 bases and J by 3 bases; unmatched bases: 9. In DNA form, the CDR3 reads TGTGCCAGCAGTGGGGGTGGGACAGCAGAAGAGACCCAGTACTTC. Its protein is CASSGGGTAEETQYF.

This chain uses TRBV6-6 with TRBJ2-7, with D possibly being TRBD1 (6 bases). Germline assignment: CDR1 MNHNY and CDR2 SVGAGI (reference sequence). The CDR3 length is 14 residues. V was cut by 2 bases and J by 2 bases, with 10 bases left in between. The DNA for the CDR3 is TGTGCCAGCAGTTACGGGGGCCCAACCTACGAGCAGTACTTC. Its translation: CASSYGGPTYEQYF.

The chain couples TRBV7-6 to TRBJ2-3; D not resolved. Looked up from germline, CDR1 is SGHVS and CDR2 is FNYEAQ. V gave up 1 base and J gave up 2 bases, with 7 bases separating them. The length of the CDR3 is 14 residues. The CDR3 DNA reads as TGTGCCAGCAGCTTAGATCAGGACACAGATACGCAGTATTTT. Translating it yields CASSLDQDTDTQYF.

This clone was counted between two and nine times. The chain employs TRBV28 and TRBJ2-7, with TRBD2 matching 12 bases. The CDR3 totals 14 residues. Germline V lookup: CDR1 MDHEN, CDR2 SYDVKM. J gave up 4 bases and V 3 bases, and 1 base lay outside the gene matches. The CDR3 DNA reads as TGTGCCAGCAGTTTGGGGACTAGCGGGTACGAGCAGTACTTC. Translation: CASSLGTSGYEQYF.

The chain links TRBV5-1 to TRBJ2-5; TRBD1 matches 8 bases. The CDR3 extends over 16 amino acids. Per germline, CDR1 SGHRS and CDR2 YFSETQ. V lost 0 bases and J lost 5; bases outside the gene matches: 9. DNA for the CDR3: TGCGCCAGCAGCTTGGGGGACAGGTCTTTTCTGGAGACCCAGTACTTC. This codes for CASSLGDRSFLETQYF.

The chain has TRBV30 and TRBJ2-1, with TRBD1 matching 10 bases. The germline gives CDR1 GTSNPN, CDR2 SVGIG (reference sequence). CDR3 length equals 14 residues. V shed 0 bases, J shed 6 bases, and the junction held 2 bases outside the gene matches. The CDR3 spells CAWSVGTGVNEQFF. CDR3 in DNA: TGTGCCTGGAGTGTAGGGACAGGGGTCAATGAGCAGTTCTTC.

The V call is TRBV7-3, the J call TRBJ2-2; D is unresolved. V was trimmed by 2 bases and J by 5 bases, leaving 12 bases between them. The CDR3 is made up of 15 amino acids. Germline-derived CDR1 and CDR2 are SGHTA and FQGTGA. In DNA, the CDR3 is TGTGCCAGCAGCTTATTGGCAGGTGGAACCGGGGAGCTGTTTTTT. It yields the protein CASSLLAGGTGELFF.

V and J are TRBV7-2 and TRBJ2-2; D uncertain. Trimming stripped 7 bases from V and 5 bases from J, with 17 bases between. CDR1 and CDR2 (germline): SGHTA, FQGNSA. The CDR3 contains 15 residues. CDR3 coding DNA: TGTGCCAGCACTTTATACCTGGAAGATACCGGGGAGCTGTTTTTT. This translates into CASTLYLEDTGELFF.

The V and J genes are TRBV19 and TRBJ1-2; D may be TRBD1 (6 bases). With 6 bases removed from V and 2 bases from J, the gap between germline ends came to 10 bases. This CDR3 spans 13 amino acids. Germline V CDR1 and CDR2: LNHDA, SQIVND (reference sequence). The CDR3 protein is CASRRTGNYGYTF. CDR3 in DNA: TGTGCCAGTAGACGAACAGGGAACTATGGCTACACCTTC.

In DNA form, the CDR3 reads TGTGCCAGTAGTATTGGGACAGGTCCCTACGAGCAGTACTTC. Translation gives CASSIGTGPYEQYF. V and J are TRBV19 and TRBJ2-7; 8 bases agree with TRBD1. Germline-derived CDR1 and CDR2 are LNHDA and SQIVND (reference sequence). CDR3 size: 14 residues. V gave up 3 bases and J gave up 2 bases; unmatched junction bases: 3. Complete variable domain (other parts from reference TRBV19 and TRBJ2-7): DGGITQSPKYLFRKEGQNVTLSCEQNLNHDAMYWYRQDPGQGLRLIYYSQIVNDFQKGDIAEGYSVSREKKESFPLTVTSAQKNPTAFYLCASSIGTGPYEQYFGPGTRLTVT.

The J gene is TRBJ2-1, the V gene TRBV5-1; TRBD2 matches 8 bases. The germline V gene has CDR1 SGHRS and CDR2 YFSETQ. Germline trimming cut 5 bases from V and 9 bases from J; bases unmatched to any gene: 13. This CDR3 has 15 amino acids. The CDR3 loop is CASRSGLGSESEQFF. CDR3 in DNA: TGCGCCAGCAGGTCGGGACTAGGGAGCGAGAGTGAGCAGTTCTTC.

This sequence joins TRBV6-1 and TRBJ1-2, with TRBD1 as a possible D gene (5 bases). The CDR3 totals 15 residues. From germline, CDR1 is MNHNS and CDR2 SASEGT. V was trimmed by 8 bases and J by 4 bases, leaving 20 bases between them. CDR3 nucleotides: TGTGCCAGCGCTTCTGGGCGGGGTACAGGCTATGGCTACACCTTC. Amino acid sequence: CASASGRGTGYGYTF.

This clone was seen a handful of times. The chain employs TRBV29-1 and TRBJ2-7; D is unclear. The CDR3 length is 11 residues. The V gene's germline CDR1 is SQVTM and CDR2 ANQGSEA. The V gene lost 4 bases and the J gene lost 5 bases, with 9 bases spanning the gap. CDR3 loop: CSVATGDEQYF. Here the CDR3 DNA reads TGCAGCGTTGCCACGGGCGACGAGCAGTACTTC.